This TCR beta chain was captured by sequencing in a study of blood T cells in healthy people across ages. CDR3 size: 13 residues. V dropped 2 bases and J dropped 1 base, with 6 bases sitting between them. From germline, CDR1 is LGHNA and CDR2 YSLEER. Combining a sample-barcoded 5' primer with a J-beta primer mix, a second PCR ran for roughly 7 to 11 cycles. Via MiXCR, TCRdb re-called the 5' RACE reads, giving one row per CDR3 protein. Here the sample spans hundreds of thousands of distinct CDR3 sequences, roughly 43% being singletons. V usage is TRBV4-3 and J usage is TRBJ2-7; no clear D. The TCR originated in a man at least 80 years old in good health. The sequencing sample was made of blood. DNA for the CDR3: TGCGCCAGCAGCCAACGACGGTCCTACGAGCAGTACTTC. This codes for CASSQRRSYEQYF.